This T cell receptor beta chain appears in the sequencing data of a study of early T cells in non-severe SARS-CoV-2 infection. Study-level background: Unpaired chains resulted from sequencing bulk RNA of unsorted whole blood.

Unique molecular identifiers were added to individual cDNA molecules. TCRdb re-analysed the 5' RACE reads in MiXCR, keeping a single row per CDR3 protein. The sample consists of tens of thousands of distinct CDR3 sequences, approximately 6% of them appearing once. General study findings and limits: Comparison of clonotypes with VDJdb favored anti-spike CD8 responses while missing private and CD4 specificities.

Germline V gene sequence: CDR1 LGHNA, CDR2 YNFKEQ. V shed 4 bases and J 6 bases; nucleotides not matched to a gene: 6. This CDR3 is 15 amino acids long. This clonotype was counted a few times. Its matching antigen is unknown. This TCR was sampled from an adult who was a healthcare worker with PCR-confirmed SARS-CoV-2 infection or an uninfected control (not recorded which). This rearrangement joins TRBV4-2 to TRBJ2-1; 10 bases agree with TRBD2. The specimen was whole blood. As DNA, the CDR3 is TGTGCCAGCAGCCTTGAGCGGGGGGGCTTCAATGAGCAGTTCTTC. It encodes CASSLERGGFNEQFF.